A selection of T cell receptor beta chains follows, all from one sample in a study of cytomegalovirus exposure and HLA in healthy donors. The repertoire was sequenced with immunoSEQ multiplex PCR; TCRdb's copy has only in-frame clones and lacks some. The sample yields 140,000 to 150,000 clones, roughly 70% seen once. The source material was PBMCs. The receptors originated from a woman aged 40 to 50 in good health and CMV-seronegative. Each CDR3 is given with its conserved first and last residue. A D gene is named only where the DNA matches it firmly. Expanded clones get a size class; other rows say once, few or many, or leave the size out.

DNA | CDR3 | size | J | V | D
TGCGCCAGCAGCGTACAGGGGTTTCAGCCCCAGCATTTT | CASSVQGFQPQHF | . | TRBJ1-5 | TRBV4-1 | TRBD1
TGTGCCAGCAGTTTCCGCGACAGGGTTCGGACTGAAGCTTTCTTT | CASSFRDRVRTEAFF | once | TRBJ1-1 | TRBV28 | TRBD1
TGTGCCAGCACGATTGGCCCGGGGAGAACAGATACGCAGTATTTT | CASTIGPGRTDTQYF | . | TRBJ2-3 | TRBV4-2 | .
TGTGCCAGCGAGAGGGACTTAAGGCCGGGGGAGACCCAGTACTTC | CASERDLRPGETQYF | once | TRBJ2-5 | TRBV7-9 | .
TGTGCCAGCAGCCCCAGCGCCTACGAGCAGTACTTC | CASSPSAYEQYF | once | TRBJ2-7 | TRBV7-9 | .
TGCGCCAGCAGTCAATCCCACTGCGCCCAGCGAGCGCTCAATGAGCAGTTCTTC | CASSQSHCAQRALNEQFF | once | TRBJ2-1 | TRBV23-1 | .
TGTGCCAGCAGTGAATTGGGGAGGAGCACCTACAATGAGCAGTTCTTC | CASSELGRSTYNEQFF | . | TRBJ2-1 | TRBV25-1 | .
TGTGCCAGCAGACCCTTGGCGGGGGTTTCACCCCTCCACTTT | CASRPLAGVSPLHF | . | TRBJ1-6 | TRBV5-4 | .
TGTGCCAGCAGCTTCTTTGTGGGAGCGGGAGATACGCAGTATTTT | CASSFFVGAGDTQYF | . | TRBJ2-3 | TRBV7-9 | .
TGCGCCAGCAGTGATCGGAGGGGAATCGCCTACGAGCAGTACTTC | CASSDRRGIAYEQYF | . | TRBJ2-7 | TRBV10-1 | .
TGTGCCAGCAGCTTAGTAGCGAGGAGCTCCTACGAGCAGTACTTC | CASSLVARSSYEQYF | . | TRBJ2-7 | TRBV11-2 | .
TGTGCCAGCAGTGATACGGGAATGAACACTGAAGCTTTCTTT | CASSDTGMNTEAFF | . | TRBJ1-1 | TRBV25-1 | .
TGTGCCAGCAGTGAAGCGCGGCCGACAGGGGGCGATGGCTACACCTTC | CASSEARPTGGDGYTF | . | TRBJ1-2 | TRBV2 | TRBD1
TGTGCCTGGAGTACCTATCCAGGGGGCGGTAAGCTTGGCTACACCTTC | CAWSTYPGGGKLGYTF | . | TRBJ1-2 | TRBV30 | TRBD1
TGTGCCAGCAGTTTACTGGGCCGAAATCAGCCCCAGCATTTT | CASSLLGRNQPQHF | . | TRBJ1-5 | TRBV27 | .
TGTGCCAGCAGACCCGGGACAGGGGTCTCCTACGAGCAGTACTTC | CASRPGTGVSYEQYF | . | TRBJ2-7 | TRBV2 | TRBD1
TGCGCCAGCAGCTTGATACAGGGTCTCGAGCAGTACTTC | CASSLIQGLEQYF | few | TRBJ2-7 | TRBV5-1 | .